This TCR beta chain appears in the sequencing data of a study of PD-1 blockade in classical Hodgkin lymphoma. As for the study in general: Intravenous nivolumab at 3 mg/kg was given to patients every 2 weeks. Study-wide findings and caveats: Newly diagnosed and completely responding patients shared comparable baseline diversity.

This clone occurred once. Its antigen is unknown. The table came from immunoSEQ multiplex PCR; TCRdb's copy has only in-frame clones and leaves some out. This table holds over 25,000 clones, over 65% found once. The V end was cut by 1 base, the J end by 1 base, with 13 bases between. Germline V gene data show CDR1 as SEHNR and CDR2 as FQNEAQ (reference sequence). The CDR3 has 16 residues. Every one of the patients relapsed after autologous stem cell transplantation (brentuximab vedotin exposure was variable). Thawed PBMCs were the source of CD4+ T cells, purified by magnetic negative selection. Best outcomes ranged across complete response, partial response and progressive disease.

The sequence was obtained from a human donor with classical Hodgkin lymphoma. Sequenced material: CD4+ T cells from blood, taken at baseline. The rearrangement joins TRBV7-9 to TRBJ1-1; D might be TRBD1 (5 bases). The CDR3 coding sequence is TGTGCCAGCAGCTTAGATGGGGCAGGTTGGAACACTGAAGCTTTCTTT. Encoded protein: CASSLDGAGWNTEAFF. The entire variable domain, with the rest obtained from reference TRBV7-9 and TRBJ1-1, is as follows: DTGVSQNPRHKITKRGQNVTFRCDPISEHNRLYWYRQTLGQGPEFLTYFQNEAQLEKSRLLSDRFSAERPKGSFSTLEIQRTEQGDSAMYLCASSLDGAGWNTEAFFGQGTRLTVV.